What follows describes a single T cell receptor beta chain. Antigen: not known. This record comes from a study of T cell responses to AZD1222 COVID-19 vaccine. Study-wide findings and caveats: Vaccine-associated CD4 TCRs ranged over spike, dominating at 160-218 and 743-854. There were repertoire samples only from the period after the peak T cell response. Regions left unmutated in variants are reportedly the target of nearly half of spike-specific TCRs.

Only in-frame clones appear in the TCRdb table, and some are missing; sequencing was by immunoSEQ multiplex PCR. The profile shows under 200,000 clones, over 85% of them singletons. The length of the CDR3 is 15 residues. Trimming took off 6 bases at V and 0 bases at J, with 15 bases between the two ends. Germline lookup yields CDR1 SGHRS and CDR2 YFSETQ. The sequence derives from an adult who received the MenACWY meningococcal vaccine as a control. V is TRBV5-1 and J is TRBJ1-1; TRBD1 is a possible D gene (6 bases). The sample in question was peripheral blood, obtained 28 days after the second dose of the MenACWY control vaccine. The CDR3 nucleotides are TGCGCCAGCAACGACGGCAGGGGAGTGAACACTGAAGCTTTCTTT. Amino acid sequence: CASNDGRGVNTEAFF.